A single T cell receptor (beta chain) is shown here with its context. Building of the TCR beta libraries involved iRepertoire HTBI primers and Arm-PCR of CDR3 regions. TCRdb reprocessed the multiplex PCR reads via MiXCR and lists one record per CDR3 protein. The sample contains 500,000 to 700,000 distinct CDR3 sequences, about 30% of which appear only once. Time point described: persistent/refractory GD, antithyroid drugs over 5 years with positive TRAb. Preparation of the TCR library used RNA extracted from PBMCs. The sample originates from a study of regulatory T cells in long-lasting Graves disease. V lost 5 bases, J lost 5 bases, and 15 bases lay in between. In germline, CDR1 is DFQATT, CDR2 SNEGSKA (reference sequence). The CDR3 is made up of 13 amino acids.

The receptor comes from a female donor with Graves disease. This chain connects TRBV20-1 to TRBJ1-1, with D hard to call. The sequenced sample was peripheral blood mononuclear cells (PBMCs), obtained when the disease was refractory, from a patient treated with antithyroid drugs. In nucleotides, the CDR3 is TGCAGTGCTGCTAATGGTAGAATAACTGAAGCTTTCTTT. Amino acid sequence: CSAANGRITEAFF.